This TCR beta chain originates from a study of a mutant IDH1 vaccine in newly diagnosed glioma. Study summary: Sex among treated patients split 62.5% male, around 38% female; mean age was roughly 40 years. Prior therapy was radiotherapy, temozolomide, or both; most received both.

Germline V gives CDR1 LNHDA, CDR2 SQIVND (reference sequence). V lost 5 bases to trimming and J lost 12 bases; unmatched junction nucleotides: 15. The CDR3 extends over 14 amino acids. Sample time point: baseline, week 1 (first vaccination visit). Treatment described: pre-vaccination baseline after standard-of-care therapy. The repertoire was sequenced with immunoSEQ multiplex PCR; TCRdb's copy has only in-frame clones and lacks some. Found here are under 65,000 clones, 70% to 80% of them singletons; the top ten hold 1.5% to 2%. The chain recombines TRBV19 with TRBJ1-1; TRBD1 aligns across 7 bases. Sequenced material: PBMCs, taken from a glioma patient treated with radiotherapy, temozolomide or both. This receptor was taken from a woman in her thirties or forties with glioma. CDR3 residues: CASSAFRGDSNPFF. The DNA of the CDR3 is TGTGCCAGTAGTGCCTTTCGTGGGGACAGTAATCCTTTCTTT.